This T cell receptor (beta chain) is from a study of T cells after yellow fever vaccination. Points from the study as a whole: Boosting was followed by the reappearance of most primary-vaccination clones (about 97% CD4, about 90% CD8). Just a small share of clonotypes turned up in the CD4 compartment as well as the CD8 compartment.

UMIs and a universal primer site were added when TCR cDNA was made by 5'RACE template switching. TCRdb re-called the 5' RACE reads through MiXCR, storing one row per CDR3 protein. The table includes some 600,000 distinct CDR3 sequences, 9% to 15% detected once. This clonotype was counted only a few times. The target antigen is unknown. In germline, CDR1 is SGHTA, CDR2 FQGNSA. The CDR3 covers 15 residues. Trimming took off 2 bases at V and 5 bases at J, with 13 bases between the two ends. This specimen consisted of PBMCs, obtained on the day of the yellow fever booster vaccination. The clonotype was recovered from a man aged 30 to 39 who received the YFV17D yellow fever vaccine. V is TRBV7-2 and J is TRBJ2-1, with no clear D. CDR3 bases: TGTGCCAGCAGCTTAAGTTGGAGCACCCACAATGAGCAGTTCTTC. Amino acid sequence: CASSLSWSTHNEQFF.